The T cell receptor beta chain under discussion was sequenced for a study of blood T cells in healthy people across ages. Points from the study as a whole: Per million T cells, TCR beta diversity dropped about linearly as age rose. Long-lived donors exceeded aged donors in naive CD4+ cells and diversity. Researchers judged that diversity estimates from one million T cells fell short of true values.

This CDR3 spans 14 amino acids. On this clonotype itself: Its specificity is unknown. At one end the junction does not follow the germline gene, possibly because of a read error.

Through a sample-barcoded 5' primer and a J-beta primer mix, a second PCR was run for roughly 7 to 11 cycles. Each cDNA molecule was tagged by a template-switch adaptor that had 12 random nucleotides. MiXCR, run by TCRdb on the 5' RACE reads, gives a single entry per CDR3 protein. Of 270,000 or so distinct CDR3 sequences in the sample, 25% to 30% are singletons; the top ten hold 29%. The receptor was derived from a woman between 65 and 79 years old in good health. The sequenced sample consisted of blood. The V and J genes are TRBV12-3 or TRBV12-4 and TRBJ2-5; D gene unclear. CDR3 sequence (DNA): TGTGCCAGCAGTATAAAAGAGTACCAAGAGGCCCAGTACTTC. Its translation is CASSIKEYQEAQYF.